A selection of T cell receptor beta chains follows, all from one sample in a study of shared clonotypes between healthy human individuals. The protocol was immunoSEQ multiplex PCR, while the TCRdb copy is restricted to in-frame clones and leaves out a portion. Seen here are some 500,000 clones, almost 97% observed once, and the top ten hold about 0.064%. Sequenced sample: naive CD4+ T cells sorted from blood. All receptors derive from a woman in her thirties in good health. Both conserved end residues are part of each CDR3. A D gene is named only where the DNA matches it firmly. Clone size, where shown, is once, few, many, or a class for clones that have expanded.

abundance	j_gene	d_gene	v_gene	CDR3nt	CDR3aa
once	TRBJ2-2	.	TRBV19	TGTGCCACTCGCACCTCCGATTTGTCCACCGGGGAGCTGTTTTTT	CATRTSDLSTGELFF
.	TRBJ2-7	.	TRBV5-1	TGCGCCAGCAGCTTGGGCGGAACAGGCCCCTACGAGCAGTACTTC	CASSLGGTGPYEQYF
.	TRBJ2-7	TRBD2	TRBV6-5	TGTGCCAGCAGTTACATTCTAGCGGGGAGCTACGAGCAGTACTTC	CASSYILAGSYEQYF
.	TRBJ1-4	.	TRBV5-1	TGCGCCAGCAGCTTGAAGGCCAATCATGAAAAACTGTTTTTT	CASSLKANHEKLFF
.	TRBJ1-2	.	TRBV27	TGTGCCAGCAGTCCTTCATTTGATACAGGGCGGAATGGCTACACCTTC	CASSPSFDTGRNGYTF
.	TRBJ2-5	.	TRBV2	TGTGCCAGCAGTGAAGATGGCGGCGGGCTAGAGACCCAGTACTTC	CASSEDGGGLETQYF
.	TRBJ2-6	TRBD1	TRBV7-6	TGTGCCAGCAGCCCCAGGGGCCGGGGACAGCAATTCAACGTCCTGACTTTC	CASSPRGRGQQFNVLTF
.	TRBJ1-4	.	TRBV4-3	TGCGCCAGCAGCCGCCCCGGGAGGGATGAAAAACTGTTTTTT	CASSRPGRDEKLFF
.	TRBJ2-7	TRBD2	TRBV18	TGTGCCAGCTCACCAGCGGGACTAGCGGATTACGAGCAGTACTTC	CASSPAGLADYEQYF
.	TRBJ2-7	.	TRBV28	TGTGCCAGCCGAGCCAGCAACTACGAGCAGTACTTC	CASRASNYEQYF
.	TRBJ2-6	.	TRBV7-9	TGTGCCAGCAGCGTCCAGGGTGGAGCTGGGGCCAACGTCCTGACTTTC	CASSVQGGAGANVLTF
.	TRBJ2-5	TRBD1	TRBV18	TGTGCCAGCTCATTCGACAGGGCCAAAGAGACCCAGTACTTC	CASSFDRAKETQYF
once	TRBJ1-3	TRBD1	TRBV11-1	TGTGCCAGCACCCTCGGTCAGGGGGCTTCTGGAAACACCATATATTTT	CASTLGQGASGNTIYF
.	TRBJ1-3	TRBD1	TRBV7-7	TGTGCCAGCAGCTTTACAGGGGGGATTCAGGGAAACACCATATATTTT	CASSFTGGIQGNTIYF
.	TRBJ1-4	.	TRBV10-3	TGTGCCATCAGTGAGTCGCGGGGGGAAACGAATGAAAAACTGTTTTTT	CAISESRGETNEKLFF
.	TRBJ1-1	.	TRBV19	TGTGCCAGTAGTATAGTTGACACTGAAGCTTTCTTT	CASSIVDTEAFF
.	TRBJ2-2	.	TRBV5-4	TGTGCCAGCAGCTTGGGTCAGGACGAAACCGGGGAGCTGTTTTTT	CASSLGQDETGELFF
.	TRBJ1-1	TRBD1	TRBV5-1	TGCGCCAGCAGCACCGTCCCGGGACAGGGTACGGGTTTCTTT	CASSTVPGQGTGFF
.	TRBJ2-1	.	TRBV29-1	TGCAGCGTCCGGGACCAGGTTGGCAATGAGCAGTTCTTC	CSVRDQVGNEQFF
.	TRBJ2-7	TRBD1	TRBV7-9	TGTGCCAGCAGCGAACCGGGACAGGGGGCCTACGAGCAGTACTTC	CASSEPGQGAYEQYF
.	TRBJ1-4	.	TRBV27	TGTGCCAGCAGTCAGGCGCGGAGTGAAAAACTGTTTTTT	CASSQARSEKLFF
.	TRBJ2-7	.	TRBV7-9	TGTGCCAGCAGCTTGGAATACAGAGGGTTGCCCTCCTACGAGCAGTACTTC	CASSLEYRGLPSYEQYF
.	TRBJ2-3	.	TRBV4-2	TGTGCCAGCAGCCCGACTTCGGTCAGCCCTTGGGATACGCGGGCATATAGCACAGATACGCAGTATTTT	CASSPTSVSPWDTRAYSTDTQYF
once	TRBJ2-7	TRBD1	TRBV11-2	TGTGCCAGCAGCCCGTCGACAGGGCTCGAGCAGTACTTC	CASSPSTGLEQYF
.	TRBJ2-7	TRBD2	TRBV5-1	TGCGCCAGCAGCCGGGATCCCAGGACTAGCGGGGGGAGCTCCTACGAGCAGTACTTC	CASSRDPRTSGGSSYEQYF
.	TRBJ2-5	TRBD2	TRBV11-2	TGTGCCAGCAGCTTAGGGCCCAGCGGGAGTCAGGAGACCCAGTACTTC	CASSLGPSGSQETQYF
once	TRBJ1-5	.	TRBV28	TGTGCCAGCAGTTTGGCGCGGTTCAATCAGCCCCAGCATTTT	CASSLARFNQPQHF
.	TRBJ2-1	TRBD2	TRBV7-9	TGTGCCAGCAGCCCGACTAGCGGGACCTACAATGAGCAGTTCTTC	CASSPTSGTYNEQFF
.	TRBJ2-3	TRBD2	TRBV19	TGTGCCAGTTCTACGGGACTAGCGGGAACAGATACGCAGTATTTT	CASSTGLAGTDTQYF
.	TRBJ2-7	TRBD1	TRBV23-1	TGCGCCAGCAGTCCCCCACTCTCGGGACAGGCCTACGAGCAGTACTTC	CASSPPLSGQAYEQYF
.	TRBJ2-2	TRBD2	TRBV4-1	TGCGCCAGCAGCCCCGGGAAACTAGCGGAGCCGAACACCGGGGAGCTGTTTTTT	CASSPGKLAEPNTGELFF
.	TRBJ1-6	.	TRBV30	TGTGCCTGGAGTTTTAATTCACCCCTCCACTTT	CAWSFNSPLHF
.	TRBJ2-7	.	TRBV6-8	TGTGCCAGCAGTAAATTCCAGCCTGTTAGAGGGGAGCAGTACTTC	CASSKFQPVRGEQYF
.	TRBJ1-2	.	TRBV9	TGTGCCAGCAGCGTAGCTCAGTACGGGGGCCCTCTCTATGGCTACACCTTC	CASSVAQYGGPLYGYTF
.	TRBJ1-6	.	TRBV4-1	TGCGCCAGCATAATTGGCGTAAGAAGTTCACCCCTCCACTTT	CASIIGVRSSPLHF
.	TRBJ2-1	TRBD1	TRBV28	TGTGCCAGCAGCCTGGACAGGGCCACGGGGCACAATGAGCAGTTCTTC	CASSLDRATGHNEQFF
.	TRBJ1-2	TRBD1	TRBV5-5	TGTGCCAGCAGCTCCAGACAGGGCCACTATGGCTACACCTTC	CASSSRQGHYGYTF
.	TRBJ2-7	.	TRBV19	TGTGCCAGTAGTACAGGGGAGAAACTAGCATCCCACGAGCAGTACTTC	CASSTGEKLASHEQYF
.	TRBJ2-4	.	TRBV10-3	TGTGCCATCAGCGCTTTTCCGATAGGTAGAAAGGAAACCAAAAACATTCAGTACTTC	CAISAFPIGRKETKNIQYF
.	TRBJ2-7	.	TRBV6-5	TGTGCCAGCACATCCGGCGGACTCTCCTACGAGCAGTACTTC	CASTSGGLSYEQYF
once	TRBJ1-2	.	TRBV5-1	TGCGCCAGCAGCTTGGCCGGGGCAGCAACGATCCGGAACTATGGCTACACCTTC	CASSLAGAATIRNYGYTF
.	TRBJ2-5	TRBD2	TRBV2	TGTGCCAGTGTGGGCGAGAGCGGGGGTGGGGAGACCCAGTACTTC	CASVGESGGGETQYF
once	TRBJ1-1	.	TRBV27	TGTGCCAGCAGTCCCCGGGGTCCTCCTGAAGCTTTCTTT	CASSPRGPPEAFF
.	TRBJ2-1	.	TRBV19	TGTGCCAGTAACCAGGGGCGGAGGTTCTATGAGCAGTTCTTC	CASNQGRRFYEQFF
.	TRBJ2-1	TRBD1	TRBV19	TGTGCCAGTAGTTCGGATACAGGGGGAACCTACAATGAGCAGTTCTTC	CASSSDTGGTYNEQFF
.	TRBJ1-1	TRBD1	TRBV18	TGTGCCAGCTCACCAGGACAGGGTCGGAACACTGAAGCTTTCTTT	CASSPGQGRNTEAFF
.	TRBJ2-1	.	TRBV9	TGTGCCAGCAGCGCGGCCACTAGCCTCAGAAGCGATGAGCAGTTCTTC	CASSAATSLRSDEQFF
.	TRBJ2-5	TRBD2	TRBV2	TGTGCCAGCAGTGCGGGACTAGCGGGAGTTCAGACCCAGTACTTC	CASSAGLAGVQTQYF
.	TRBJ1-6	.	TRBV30	TGTGCCTGGATCAAGGACGGCTATAATTCACCCCTCCACTTT	CAWIKDGYNSPLHF
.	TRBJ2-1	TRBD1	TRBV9	TGTGCCAATACCGGGACAGGACTGTACAATGAGCAGTTCTTC	CANTGTGLYNEQFF
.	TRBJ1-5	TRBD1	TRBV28	TGTGCCAGCTGGGACAGACTCAATCAGCCCCAGCATTTT	CASWDRLNQPQHF
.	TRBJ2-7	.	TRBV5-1	TGCGCCAGCAGCTTGTCCCCCGCAGCGCCCTACGAGCAGTACTTC	CASSLSPAAPYEQYF
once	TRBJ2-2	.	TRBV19	TGTGCCAGTATTCCTCAAGGGGGGTTTGTAACCGGGGAGCTGTTTTTT	CASIPQGGFVTGELFF
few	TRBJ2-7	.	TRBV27	TGTGCCAGCAGTTCGGGACGGTTTTCCTACGAGCAGTACTTC	CASSSGRFSYEQYF
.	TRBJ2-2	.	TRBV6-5	TGTGCCAGCAGTTACACGGGAAGAGGGACCGGGGAGCTGTTTTTT	CASSYTGRGTGELFF